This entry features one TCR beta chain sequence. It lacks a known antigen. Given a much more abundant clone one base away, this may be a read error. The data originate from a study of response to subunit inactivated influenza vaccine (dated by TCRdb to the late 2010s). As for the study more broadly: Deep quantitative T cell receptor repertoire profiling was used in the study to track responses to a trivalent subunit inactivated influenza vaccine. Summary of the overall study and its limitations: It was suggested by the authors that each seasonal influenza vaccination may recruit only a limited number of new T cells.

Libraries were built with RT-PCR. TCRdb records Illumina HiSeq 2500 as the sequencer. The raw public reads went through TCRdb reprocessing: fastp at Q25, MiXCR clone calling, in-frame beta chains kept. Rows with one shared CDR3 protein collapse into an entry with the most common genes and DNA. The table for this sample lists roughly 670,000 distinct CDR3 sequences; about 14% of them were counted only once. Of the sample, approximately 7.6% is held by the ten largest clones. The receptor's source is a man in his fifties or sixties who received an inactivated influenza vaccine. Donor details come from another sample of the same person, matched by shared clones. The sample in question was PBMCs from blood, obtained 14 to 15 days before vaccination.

The CDR3 protein is CVSSFGRGTYNEQFF. The sequenced DNA: TGCGTCAGCAGTTTCGGGCGGGGGACATACAATGAGCAGTTCTTC. The rearranged segments are TRBV5-1 and TRBJ2-1; perhaps TRBD2 is the D gene, with 7 bases matching. The germline V gene gives CDR1 as SGHRS and CDR2 as YFSETQ. The CDR3 numbers 15 residues from cysteine through phenylalanine. Solely the CDR3 DNA is kept, with 45 bases framed from the first base.